Listed below are T cell receptor beta chains from one sample, sequenced in a study of vaccination effects on CD4 cells after COVID-19. Their cognate antigens are unknown. Only in-frame clones appear in the TCRdb table, and some are missing; sequencing was by immunoSEQ multiplex PCR. The data contain tens of thousands of clones, around 67% of them singletons. The starting material was CD4+ T cells from PBMCs cultured without peptide, obtained after COVID-19 vaccination. The receptors derive from a human donor who received a COVID-19 vaccine. Each CDR3 is given with its conserved first and last residue. The D gene is left open where the match is weak. Size values are once, few and many counts, or a class for expanded clones, and some rows have none.

CDR3aa: CASSIGVGGVETQYF; CDR3nt: TGTGCCAGTAGTATAGGCGTTGGGGGGGTAGAGACCCAGTACTTC; abundance: .; j_gene: TRBJ2-5; v_gene: TRBV19; d_gene: TRBD2
CDR3aa: CASSIDRNTEAFF; CDR3nt: TGTGCCAGTAGTATTGACAGAAACACTGAAGCTTTCTTT; abundance: once; j_gene: TRBJ1-1; v_gene: TRBV19; d_gene: .
CDR3aa: CASGRQDGNTIYF; CDR3nt: TGTGCCAGCGGTCGACAGGATGGAAACACCATATATTTT; abundance: .; j_gene: TRBJ1-3; v_gene: TRBV12-3/TRBV12-4; d_gene: .
CDR3aa: CASSLGNTGAKNIQYF; CDR3nt: TGTGCCAGCAGCTTGGGTAATACAGGGGCCAAAAACATTCAGTACTTC; abundance: .; j_gene: TRBJ2-4; v_gene: TRBV5-8; d_gene: .
CDR3aa: CASSSQLAGLYNEQFF; CDR3nt: TGCGCCAGCAGCTCACAACTAGCGGGTCTCTACAATGAGCAGTTCTTC; abundance: .; j_gene: TRBJ2-1; v_gene: TRBV5-1; d_gene: TRBD2
CDR3aa: CASSYSTTPSTDTQYF; CDR3nt: TGTGCCAGCAGCTACAGTACAACCCCTAGCACAGATACGCAGTATTTT; abundance: .; j_gene: TRBJ2-3; v_gene: TRBV7-2; d_gene: .
CDR3aa: CASSSQTGNTEAFF; CDR3nt: TGTGCCAGCAGTTCCCAGACAGGGAACACTGAAGCTTTCTTT; abundance: .; j_gene: TRBJ1-1; v_gene: TRBV6-5; d_gene: .
CDR3aa: CASSQVGGQGGSPLHF; CDR3nt: TGCGCCAGCAGCCAAGTTGGGGGACAGGGAGGTTCACCCCTCCACTTT; abundance: .; j_gene: TRBJ1-6; v_gene: TRBV4-1; d_gene: TRBD1
CDR3aa: CASSESSGSSFSGANVLTF; CDR3nt: TGTGCCAGCAGCGAATCCTCAGGGTCCTCGTTCTCTGGGGCCAACGTCCTGACTTTC; abundance: .; j_gene: TRBJ2-6; v_gene: TRBV6-1; d_gene: .
CDR3aa: CASTQTGYGYTF; CDR3nt: TGTGCCAGCACCCAAACAGGGTACGGCTACACCTTC; abundance: .; j_gene: TRBJ1-2; v_gene: TRBV28; d_gene: .
CDR3aa: CASSLGGRGNIQYF; CDR3nt: TGTGCCAGCAGCTTAGGAGGCAGGGGGAACATTCAGTACTTC; abundance: .; j_gene: TRBJ2-4; v_gene: TRBV7-2; d_gene: TRBD1
CDR3aa: CASSIGGPTDTQYF; CDR3nt: TGTGCCAGTAGTATCGGGGGGCCCACAGATACGCAGTATTTT; abundance: once; j_gene: TRBJ2-3; v_gene: TRBV19; d_gene: .
CDR3aa: CASSSRQAGGVYNEQFF; CDR3nt: TGTGCCAGCTCATCCCGGCAAGCAGGGGGTGTCTACAATGAGCAGTTCTTC; abundance: .; j_gene: TRBJ2-1; v_gene: TRBV18; d_gene: TRBD1